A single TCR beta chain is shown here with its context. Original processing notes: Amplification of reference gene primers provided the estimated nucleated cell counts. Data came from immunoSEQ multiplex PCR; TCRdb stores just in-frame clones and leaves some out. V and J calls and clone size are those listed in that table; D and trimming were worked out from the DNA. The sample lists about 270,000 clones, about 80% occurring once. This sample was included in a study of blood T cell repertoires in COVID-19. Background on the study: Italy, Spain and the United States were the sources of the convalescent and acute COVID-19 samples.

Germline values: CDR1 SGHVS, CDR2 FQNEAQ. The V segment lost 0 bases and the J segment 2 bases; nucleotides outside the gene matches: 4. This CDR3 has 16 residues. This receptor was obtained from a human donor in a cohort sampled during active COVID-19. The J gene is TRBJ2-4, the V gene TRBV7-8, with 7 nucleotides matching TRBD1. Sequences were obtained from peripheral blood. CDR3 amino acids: CASSLARQGTKNIQYF. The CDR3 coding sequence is TGTGCCAGCAGCTTAGCTAGACAGGGTACCAAAAACATTCAGTACTTC. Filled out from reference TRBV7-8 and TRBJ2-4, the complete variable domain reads GAGVSQSPRYKVAKRGQDVALRCDPISGHVSLFWYQQALGQGPEFLTYFQNEAQLDKSGLPSDRFFAERPEGSVSTLKIQRTQQEDSAVYLCASSLARQGTKNIQYFGAGTRLSVL.